This TCR beta chain was recovered during a study of blood T cells in healthy people across ages. A second PCR, run for roughly 7 to 12 cycles, used a sample-barcoded 5' primer plus a J-beta primer mix. TCRdb analysed the 5' RACE reads with MiXCR anew, one entry per CDR3 protein. The sample consists of approximately 1,000,000 distinct CDR3 sequences, roughly two fifths of them appearing once. Per germline, CDR1 SGHTA and CDR2 FQGNSA. V dropped 5 bases and J dropped 2 bases, with 10 bases sitting between them. The CDR3 sequence is 14 residues long. The chain combines TRBV7-2 with TRBJ1-3; D gene ambiguous. The sample was blood. The clonotype comes from a man aged 18-30 years in good health. As DNA, the CDR3 is TGTGCCAGCAGCCGATTTTCGACTGGAAACACCATATATTTT. Its translation: CASSRFSTGNTIYF.